This entry lists 15 T cell receptor beta chains sequenced from one sample in a study of post-analysis software for immune sequencing data. Their antigens are not known. cDNA libraries of TCR beta carried unique molecular identifiers. MiXCR, applied by TCRdb to the PCR reads, yields one record per CDR3 protein. The data contain under 200,000 distinct CDR3 sequences, 29% of them singletons. The study's findings and limits: Comparison of patients with controls showed 5 or 6 TRBV segments more frequent in patients, TRBV5-6, TRBV5-1 and TRBV20-1 among them.

Sequenced material: blood. The source of these receptors is a girl younger than 18 with multiple sclerosis.

The rearrangement uses TRBV2 and TRBJ2-5; possibly TRBD1 or TRBD2 for D (5 bases each). Looked up from germline, CDR1 is SNHLY and CDR2 is FYNNEI. This CDR3 has 15 amino acids. With 6 bases removed from V and 2 bases from J, the gap between germline ends came to 16 bases. CDR3 loop: CASRRRWDGQETQYF. The CDR3 region has the DNA TGTGCCAGCAGGAGGAGATGGGACGGACAAGAGACCCAGTACTTC. The whole variable domain, remainder taken from reference TRBV2 and TRBJ2-5, is EPEVTQTPSHQVTQMGQEVILRCVPISNHLYFYWYRQILGQKVEFLVSFYNNEISEKSEIFDDQFSVERPDGSNFTLKIRSTKLEDSAMYFCASRRRWDGQETQYFGPGTRLLVL.

In its sample, this clonotype was seen many times. The V gene is TRBV20-1, the J gene TRBJ2-3, with 10 positions matching TRBD2. This CDR3 contains 14 residues. Germline CDR1 is DFQATT and CDR2 is SNEGSKA (reference sequence). The V segment lost 6 bases and the J segment 4 bases; nucleotides outside the gene matches: 7. The CDR3 sequence: CSAPIAGGSDTQYF. The CDR3 bases are TGCAGTGCCCCGATAGCGGGGGGCTCAGATACGCAGTATTTT.

This clonotype showed up many times. The V gene is TRBV7-9, the J gene TRBJ1-1; D not resolved. Germline CDR1 and CDR2: SEHNR and FQNEAQ (reference sequence). The length of the CDR3 is 14 residues. V dropped 5 bases and J dropped 2 bases, with 12 bases sitting between them. The CDR3 DNA reads as TGTGCCAGCAGCCGACCAACGGGTAACACTGAAGCTTTCTTT. Its translation: CASSRPTGNTEAFF.

This clonotype was observed many times. V and J are TRBV5-5 and TRBJ2-7; either TRBD1 or TRBD2 may fit D (5 bases each). The V end was cut by 3 bases, the J end by 6 bases, with 10 bases between. This CDR3 has 12 amino acids. CDR1 and CDR2 from the germline V gene are SGHKS and YYEKEE (reference sequence). CDR3 coding DNA: TGTGCCAGCAGCTGGATGGGGGTCGAGCAGTACTTC. Encoded protein: CASSWMGVEQYF.

This clonotype was counted ten times or more. This chain links TRBV12-3 or TRBV12-4 with TRBJ2-3; D gene ambiguous. This CDR3 region has 14 residues. Trimming took off 5 bases at V and 0 bases at J, with 9 bases between the two ends. CDR3 DNA sequence: TGTGCCAGCAGTCTCCCACAGAGCACAGATACGCAGTATTTT. It is translated as CASSLPQSTDTQYF.

As regards this clonotype: It may be a read error: a sequence one base away is much more abundant. This rearrangement joins TRBV7-2 to TRBJ2-7; D gene unclear. The CDR3 spans 11 residues. Germline CDR1 SGHTA, CDR2 FQGNSA. The germline V and J ends were trimmed by 3 bases and 9 bases, with 9 bases remaining between them. The CDR3 DNA reads as TGTGCCAGCAGCTTTTATTGGGGGCAGTACTTC. Protein sequence: CASSFYWGQYF.

The chain uses TRBV7-2 and TRBJ2-5; 15 nucleotides agree with TRBD2. Germline V CDR1 and CDR2: SGHTA, FQGNSA. The ends lost 1 base at V and 5 bases at J; junction bases unmatched: 8. The CDR3 sequence is 18 residues long. In DNA form, the CDR3 reads TGTGCCAGCAGCTTAGGGCCGGGACTAGCGGGGGGTATGGAGACCCAGTACTTC. Protein: CASSLGPGLAGGMETQYF.

Details on this clonotype: A clone one base away is much larger, so this may be a read error. The chain links TRBV7-9 to TRBJ1-4; 11 bases are a match to TRBD1. CDR1 and CDR2 (germline): SEHNR, FQNEAQ (reference sequence). The CDR3 runs to 16 residues. CDR3 residues: CAGSLGTGGPNEKLFF. For the CDR3, the DNA is TGTGCCGGCAGCTTAGGGACAGGGGGACCTAATGAAAAACTGTTTTTT.

The V call is TRBV12-3 or TRBV12-4, the J call TRBJ1-5, with D unresolved. The ends were cut back, 0 bases at V and 5 bases at J, with 5 bases in the middle. This CDR3 spans 13 amino acids. CDR3 coding DNA: TGTGCCAGCAGTTTAGCGGGCTATCAGCCCCAGCATTTT. It specifies CASSLAGYQPQHF.

This clonotype was seen many times. This may arise from a read error, as a much more abundant clone is one base away. V and J are TRBV29-1 and TRBJ2-5; TRBD2 matches at 11 bases. Per germline, CDR1 SQVTM and CDR2 ANQGSEA. After removal of 5 bases from V and 11 bases from J, the junction contained 10 bases not matched to a gene. This CDR3 has 13 residues. CDR3 nucleotides: TGCAGCGTTCTAGCGGGAGGAGGAAATGAGCAGTACTTC. It yields the protein CSVLAGGGNEQYF.

The chain links TRBV28 to TRBJ2-4; no reliable D call. Trimming pared 5 bases from V and 0 bases from J, leaving 5 bases between. The germline gives CDR1 MDHEN, CDR2 SYDVKM. The CDR3 length is 13 residues. The CDR3 coding sequence is TGTGCCAGCAGTATAATAGCCAAAAACATTCAGTACTTC. Translating gives CASSIIAKNIQYF.

As to this clonotype: With a much larger clone just one base away, this may be a read error. The chain is built from TRBV5-1 and TRBJ2-7; D is possibly TRBD1 (6 bases). V gave up 4 bases and J gave up 5 bases, with 13 bases separating them. Germline V gene data show CDR1 as SGHRS and CDR2 as YFSETQ. This CDR3 has 13 residues. The CDR3 DNA is TGCGCCAGCAGCGCTAGGACAGCCCACGAGCAGTACTTC. Its translation is CASSARTAHEQYF.

This sequence joins TRBV7-6 and TRBJ2-5, with no clear D. The CDR3 totals 13 residues. Trimming pared 2 bases from V and 1 base from J, leaving 5 bases between. Germline CDR1 SGHVS, CDR2 FNYEAQ. This CDR3 reads CASSLYVQETQYF. In DNA form, the CDR3 reads TGTGCCAGCAGCTTATACGTCCAAGAGACCCAGTACTTC.

The J gene is TRBJ2-1, the V gene TRBV11-1; TRBD1 might be the D (6 bases). The end of the DNA fits TRBJ2-7 better, so the J call may be wrong. Germline CDR1 is SGHAT and CDR2 is FQDESV (reference sequence). This CDR3 spans 15 amino acids. The CDR3 reads CASSPRGPPYNEQYF. CDR3 nucleotides: TGTGCCAGCAGCCCCAGGGGACCCCCCTACAATGAGCAGTACTTC.

This clonotype has ten or more counts. This rearrangement joins TRBV10-3 to TRBJ2-3; D is unresolved. CDR3 size: 14 residues. Germline loops: CDR1 ENHRY, CDR2 SYGVKD. Trimming left V 3 bases short and J 1 base short, with 8 bases between. CDR3 nucleotides: TGTGCCATCAGTGAAATGACTGGCACAGATACGCAGTATTTT. Its protein product is CAISEMTGTDTQYF.